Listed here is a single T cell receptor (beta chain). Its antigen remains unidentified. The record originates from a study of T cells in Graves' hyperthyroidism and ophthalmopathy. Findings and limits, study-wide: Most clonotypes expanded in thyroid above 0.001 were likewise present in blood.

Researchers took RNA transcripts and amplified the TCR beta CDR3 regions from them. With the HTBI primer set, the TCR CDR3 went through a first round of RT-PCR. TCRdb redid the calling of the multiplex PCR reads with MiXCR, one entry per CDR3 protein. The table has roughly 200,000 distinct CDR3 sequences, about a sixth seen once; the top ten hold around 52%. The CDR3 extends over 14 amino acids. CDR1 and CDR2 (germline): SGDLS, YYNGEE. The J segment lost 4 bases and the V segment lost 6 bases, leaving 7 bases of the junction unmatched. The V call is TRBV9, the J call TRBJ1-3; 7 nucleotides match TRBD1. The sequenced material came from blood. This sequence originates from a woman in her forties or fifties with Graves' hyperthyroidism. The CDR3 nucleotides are TGTGCCAGCAATACAGGGGTTTACGGAAACACCATATATTTT. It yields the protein CASNTGVYGNTIYF.